This TCR beta chain was found in a study of T cell responses to AZD1222 COVID-19 vaccine. The study's findings and limits: Unmutated variant regions are reportedly targeted by nearly half of spike-specific TCRs. CD4 TCRs covered the whole spike, strongest at regions 160-218 and 743-854. Females made up more of the donors, who were largely white British, and clonal diversity may have come out too low. At baseline, just 5 or 6 AZD1222 recipients tested seropositive.

Looked up from germline, CDR1 is SGHDT and CDR2 is YYEEEE. Deletions cut 4 bases from V and 6 bases from J, with 17 bases between. This CDR3 spans 15 amino acids. Clones were read by immunoSEQ multiplex PCR, and TCRdb kept only the in-frame ones, dropping some. This table holds fewer than 200,000 clones, around 89% found once. For this clone: Its target is not known.

The input for sequencing was peripheral blood, taken 28 days after the second AZD1222 dose. This sequence was found in an adult who received the AZD1222 COVID-19 vaccine. The chain employs TRBV5-6 and TRBJ2-1; no clear D gene. The CDR3 loop is CASSRTPGNSNEQFF. For the CDR3, the DNA is TGTGCCAGCAGCCGGACCCCAGGTAATTCCAATGAGCAGTTCTTC.